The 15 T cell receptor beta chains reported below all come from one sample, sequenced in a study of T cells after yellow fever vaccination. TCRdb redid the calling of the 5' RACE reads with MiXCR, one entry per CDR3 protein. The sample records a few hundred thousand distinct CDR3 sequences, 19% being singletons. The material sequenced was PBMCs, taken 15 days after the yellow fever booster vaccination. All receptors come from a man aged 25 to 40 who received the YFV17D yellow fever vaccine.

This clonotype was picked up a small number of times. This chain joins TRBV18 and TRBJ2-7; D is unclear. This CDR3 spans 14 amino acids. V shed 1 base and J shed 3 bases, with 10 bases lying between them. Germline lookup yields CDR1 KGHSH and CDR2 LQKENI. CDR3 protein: CASSPRAEGYEQYF. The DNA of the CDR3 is TGTGCCAGCTCACCACGGGCTGAAGGCTACGAGCAGTACTTC.

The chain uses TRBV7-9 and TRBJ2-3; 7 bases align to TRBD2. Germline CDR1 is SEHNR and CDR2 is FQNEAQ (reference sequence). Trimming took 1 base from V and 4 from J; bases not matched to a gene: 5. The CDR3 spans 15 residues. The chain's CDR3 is CASSLVSGWADTQYF. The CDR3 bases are TGTGCCAGCAGCTTAGTTAGCGGGTGGGCAGATACGCAGTATTTT.

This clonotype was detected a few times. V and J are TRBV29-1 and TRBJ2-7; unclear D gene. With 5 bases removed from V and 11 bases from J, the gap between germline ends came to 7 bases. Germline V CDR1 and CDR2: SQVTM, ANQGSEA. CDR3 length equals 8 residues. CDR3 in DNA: TGCAGCGTTCCGGCAAAGTACTTC. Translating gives CSVPAKYF.

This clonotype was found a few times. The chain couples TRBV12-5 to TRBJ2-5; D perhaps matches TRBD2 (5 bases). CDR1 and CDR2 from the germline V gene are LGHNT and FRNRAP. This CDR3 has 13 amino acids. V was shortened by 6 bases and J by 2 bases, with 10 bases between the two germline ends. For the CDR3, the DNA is TGTGCTAGTGGGACACCGGGACAAGAGACCCAGTACTTC. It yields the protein CASGTPGQETQYF.

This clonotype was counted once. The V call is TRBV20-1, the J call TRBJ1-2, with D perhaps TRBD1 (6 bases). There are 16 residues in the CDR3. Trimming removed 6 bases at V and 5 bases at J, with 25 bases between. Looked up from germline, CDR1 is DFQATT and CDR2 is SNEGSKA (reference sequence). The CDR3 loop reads CSAEQGKLSDFYGYTF. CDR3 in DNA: TGCAGTGCCGAACAGGGAAAACTTTCCGACTTTTATGGCTACACCTTC.

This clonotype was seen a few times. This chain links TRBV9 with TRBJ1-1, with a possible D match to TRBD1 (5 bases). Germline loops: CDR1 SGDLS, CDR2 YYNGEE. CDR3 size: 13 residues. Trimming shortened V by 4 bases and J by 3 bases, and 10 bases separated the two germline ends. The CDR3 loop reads CASSPDSYTEAFF. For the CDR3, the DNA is TGTGCCAGCAGCCCTGACAGCTACACTGAAGCTTTCTTT.

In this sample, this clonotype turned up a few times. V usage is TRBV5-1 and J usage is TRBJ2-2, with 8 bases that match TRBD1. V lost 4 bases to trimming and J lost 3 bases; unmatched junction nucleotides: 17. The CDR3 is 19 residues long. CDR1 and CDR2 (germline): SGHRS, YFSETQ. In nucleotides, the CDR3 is TGCGCCAGCAGCCCGGTGGTACACCCGGGACAGGTGGACACCGGGGAGCTGTTTTTT. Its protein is CASSPVVHPGQVDTGELFF.

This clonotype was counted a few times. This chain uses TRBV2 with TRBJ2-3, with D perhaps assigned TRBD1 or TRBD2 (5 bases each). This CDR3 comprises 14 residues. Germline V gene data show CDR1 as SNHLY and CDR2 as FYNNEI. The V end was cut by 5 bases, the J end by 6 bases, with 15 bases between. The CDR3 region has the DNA TGTGCCAGCAGTCTTTCGTGGGACCGGGATACGCAGTATTTT. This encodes CASSLSWDRDTQYF.

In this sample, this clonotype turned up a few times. CDR3 amino acids: CSARGGSGSEREQYF. CDR3 DNA sequence: TGCAGTGCTAGAGGGGGTTCCGGGAGTGAGCGCGAGCAGTACTTC. This chain uses TRBV20-1 with TRBJ2-7, with a possible D match to TRBD2 (6 bases). This CDR3 is built from 15 residues. Looked up from germline, CDR1 is DFQATT and CDR2 is SNEGSKA (reference sequence). The germline V and J ends were trimmed by 1 base and 6 bases, with 19 bases remaining between them.

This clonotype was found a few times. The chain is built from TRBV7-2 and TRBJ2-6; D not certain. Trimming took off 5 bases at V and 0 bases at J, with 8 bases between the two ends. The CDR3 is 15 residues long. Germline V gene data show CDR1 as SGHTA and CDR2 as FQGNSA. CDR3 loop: CASSRTLSGANVLTF. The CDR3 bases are TGTGCCAGCAGCCGAACTCTCTCTGGGGCCAACGTCCTGACTTTC. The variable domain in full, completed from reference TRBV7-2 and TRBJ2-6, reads GAGVSQSPSNKVTEKGKDVELRCDPISGHTALYWYRQSLGQGLEFLIYFQGNSAPDKSGLPSDRFSAERTGGSVSTLTIQRTQQEDSAVYLCASSRTLSGANVLTFGAGSRLTVL.

CDR3 loop: CASSLELGKGDTEAFF. CDR3 bases: TGTGCCAGCAGCTTAGAATTGGGGAAGGGGGACACTGAAGCTTTCTTT. The V gene is TRBV7-9, the J gene TRBJ1-1; D possibly corresponds to TRBD1 (6 bases). The CDR3 covers 16 residues. Germline CDR1 reads SEHNR; CDR2 reads FQNEAQ (reference sequence). Trimming pared 1 base from V and 3 bases from J, leaving 15 bases between.

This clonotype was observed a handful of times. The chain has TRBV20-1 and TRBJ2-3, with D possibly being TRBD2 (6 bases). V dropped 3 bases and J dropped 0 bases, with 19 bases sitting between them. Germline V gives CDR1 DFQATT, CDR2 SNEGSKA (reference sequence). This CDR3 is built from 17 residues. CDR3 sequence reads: CSASPLDERASTDTQYF. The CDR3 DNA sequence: TGCAGTGCTAGTCCCCTGGACGAGCGGGCGAGCACAGATACGCAGTATTTT.

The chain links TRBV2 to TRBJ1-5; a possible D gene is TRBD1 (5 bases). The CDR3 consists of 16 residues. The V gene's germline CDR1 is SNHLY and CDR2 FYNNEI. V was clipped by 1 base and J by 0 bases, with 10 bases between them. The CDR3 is CASSEEGRVSNQPQHF. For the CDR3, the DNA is TGTGCCAGCAGTGAAGAGGGCAGGGTTAGCAATCAGCCCCAGCATTTT.

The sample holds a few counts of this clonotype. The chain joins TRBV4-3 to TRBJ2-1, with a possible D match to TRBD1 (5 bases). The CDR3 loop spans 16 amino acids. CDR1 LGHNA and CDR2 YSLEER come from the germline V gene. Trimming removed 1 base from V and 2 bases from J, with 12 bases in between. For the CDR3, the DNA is TGCGCCAGCAGCCAAGGGGCCAGGGTCACCTACAATGAGCAGTTCTTC. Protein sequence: CASSQGARVTYNEQFF.

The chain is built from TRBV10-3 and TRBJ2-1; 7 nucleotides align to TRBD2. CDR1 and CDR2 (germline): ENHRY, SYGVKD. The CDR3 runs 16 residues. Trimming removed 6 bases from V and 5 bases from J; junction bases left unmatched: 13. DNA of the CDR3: TGTGCCATCAGGCAGACTAGCCACCTAGGGGACAATGAGCAGTTCTTC. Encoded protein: CAIRQTSHLGDNEQFF.